The 4 T cell receptor beta chains presented below share a single source sample, sequenced in a study of a mutant IDH1 vaccine in newly diagnosed glioma. Some clones are missing from TCRdb's copy, which holds only in-frame ones; the method was immunoSEQ multiplex PCR. The table lists roughly 86,000 clones, about 81% of them singletons. Documented time point: week 47, end of study. Alongside topical imiquimod, each dose of vaccine comprised 300 ug of mutant IDH1 20-mer peptide. For these receptors, no antigen is known. The sample was PBMCs, taken from a glioma patient whose treatment included an IDH1 peptide vaccine. All receptors derive from a middle-aged man with glioma.

This clone is a singleton in its sample. The J gene is TRBJ1-1, the V gene TRBV10-3; D not resolved. Trimming stripped 10 bases from V and 1 base from J, with 13 bases between. Per germline, CDR1 ENHRY and CDR2 SYGVKD. The CDR3 extends over 13 amino acids. In DNA, the CDR3 is TGTGCCAGCTTTAAGGGTGAGAACACTGAAGCTTTCTTT. Translated, it gives CASFKGENTEAFF.

The CDR3 here is CASSPAEGVGYEQYF. CDR3 in DNA: TGTGCCAGCAGCCCCGCGGAGGGGGTTGGCTACGAGCAGTACTTC. This sequence joins TRBV7-2 and TRBJ2-7, with D tentatively TRBD1 or TRBD2 (6 bases each). CDR1 is SGHTA, CDR2 FQGNSA, per germline. V was shortened by 5 bases and J by 3 bases, with 17 bases between the two germline ends. The CDR3 totals 15 residues.

The chain has TRBV9 and TRBJ1-5; D is uncertain. Germline V gives CDR1 SGDLS, CDR2 YYNGEE. CDR3 length: 14 amino acids. V lost 2 bases and J lost 2, with 8 bases in between. The CDR3 sequence is CASSVDLGNQPQHF. CDR3 sequence (DNA): TGTGCCAGCAGCGTTGACCTCGGCAATCAGCCCCAGCATTTT. Full variable domain (remainder filled in from reference TRBV9 and TRBJ1-5): DSGVTQTPKHLITATGQRVTLRCSPRSGDLSVYWYQQSLDQGLQFLIQYYNGEERAKGNILERFSAQQFPDLHSELNLSSLELGDSALYFCASSVDLGNQPQHFGDGTRLSIL.

The chain carries TRBV10-3 and TRBJ1-1; no definite D call. This CDR3 comprises 18 residues. V was trimmed by 6 bases and J by 0 bases, leaving 23 bases between them. Germline assignment: CDR1 ENHRY and CDR2 SYGVKD. CDR3 residues: CAIREEDGRSRMNTEAFF. The CDR3 DNA reads as TGTGCCATCAGAGAAGAGGACGGGCGAAGTCGAATGAACACTGAAGCTTTCTTT.